The 11 T cell receptor beta chains presented below share a single source sample, sequenced in a study of CXCR3-negative and CXCR3-positive naive CD8 T cells (dated by TCRdb to about 2019). Paper-wide results and their limitations: TRB CDR3s from CXCR3-positive naive cells showed higher hydrophobicity (lower Kidera factor 4), lower energy, and higher strength and volume indices than CXCR3-negative naive cells.

The instrument given in TCRdb is NextSeq 550. The Human TCR Profiling Kit (MiLaboratory) was used to make UMI-labeled 5' RACE TRB cDNA libraries. TCRdb reprocessed the reads and lists each CDR3 protein sequence as a single entry, with no DNA. The sample's table covers more than 100,000 distinct CDR3 sequences. Jointly, the top ten make up 0.41% of the sample. Their specific antigens are unknown. Sample: naive CXCR3+ CD8+ T cells from blood. The cell subset or site label here, explained by the study, means: CD45RO-CCR7+CD27+CD95- naive CD8+ T cells expressing CXCR3 (TNR3+). These TCRs come from a human donor in good health. Some clones in this sample may be carry-over from other donors' samples.

The gene calls are TRBV19 and TRBJ1-1; TCRdb's assignment of TRBD1 cannot be checked, as there is no DNA. Germline-derived CDR1 and CDR2 are LNHDA and SQIVND (reference sequence). The CDR3 spans 13 residues. This CDR3 is CASSSQTGTEAFF.

This chain connects TRBV29-1 to TRBJ2-1; TCRdb selects TRBD1, and the lack of DNA leaves this call unchecked. Germline V gene data show CDR1 as SQVTM and CDR2 as ANQGSEA. The CDR3 extends over 16 amino acids. The CDR3 loop is CSVEDWARGDANEQFF.

V is TRBV7-6 and J is TRBJ2-7; TCRdb's D gene call, TRBD1, goes unchecked for lack of DNA. CDR1 is SGHVS and CDR2 is FNYEAQ in the germline V gene. The CDR3 covers 14 residues. Here the CDR3 reads CASSNRDSSYEQYF.

This CDR3 is CASSWGRRRVSTDTQYF. V and J are TRBV7-9 and TRBJ2-3; TCRdb's D call of TRBD2 is untestable without DNA. The CDR3 has 17 residues. The germline V gene has CDR1 SEHNR and CDR2 FQNEAQ (reference sequence).

V gene TRBV7-2 combines with J gene TRBJ2-2. The CDR3 runs to 16 residues. Germline V gives CDR1 SGHTA, CDR2 FQGNSA. CDR3: CASSLGPEMNTGELFF.

CDR3 sequence reads: CSARDWLAGGYNEQFF. This chain links TRBV20-1 with TRBJ2-1; the D call from TCRdb, TRBD2, cannot be confirmed without DNA. The CDR3 has 16 residues. The germline V gene encodes CDR1 DFQATT and CDR2 SNEGSKA (reference sequence).

The chain recombines TRBV20-1 with TRBJ2-7. The germline gives CDR1 DFQATT, CDR2 SNEGSKA (reference sequence). This CDR3 comprises 14 residues. The CDR3 sequence: CSARDASGPYEQYF.

V and J are TRBV7-6 and TRBJ2-7. Germline V gives CDR1 SGHVS, CDR2 FNYEAQ. The CDR3 is 11 amino acids. The CDR3 is CASSLGAEQYF.

J is TRBJ1-5 and V is TRBV28; TCRdb returns TRBD1, unconfirmable since there is no DNA. CDR3 length: 16 residues. The V gene's germline CDR1 is MDHEN and CDR2 SYDVKM. CDR3 region: CASSPQAGTGGQPQHF. The full variable domain, rest sourced from reference TRBV28 and TRBJ1-5, is DVKVTQSSRYLVKRTGEKVFLECVQDMDHENMFWYRQDPGLGLRLIYFSYDVKMKEKGDIPEGYSVSREKKERFSLILESASTNQTSMYLCASSPQAGTGGQPQHFGDGTRLSIL.

The genes are TRBV11-2 and TRBJ2-7; the D gene TCRdb calls, TRBD1, cannot be checked with no DNA. Germline V gene sequence: CDR1 SGHAT, CDR2 FQNNGV. This CDR3 spans 15 amino acids. The CDR3: CASSFSRGSVGEQYF.

J is TRBJ2-5 and V is TRBV29-1. Germline loops: CDR1 SQVTM, CDR2 ANQGSEA. CDR3 length equals 12 residues. The CDR3 region is CSVVTYEETQYF. The whole variable domain, filled in from reference TRBV29-1 and TRBJ2-5, reads SAVISQKPSRDICQRGTSLTIQCQVDSQVTMMFWYRQQPGQSLTLIATANQGSEATYESGFVIDKFPISRPNLTFSTLTVSNMSPEDSSIYLCSVVTYEETQYFGPGTRLLVL.